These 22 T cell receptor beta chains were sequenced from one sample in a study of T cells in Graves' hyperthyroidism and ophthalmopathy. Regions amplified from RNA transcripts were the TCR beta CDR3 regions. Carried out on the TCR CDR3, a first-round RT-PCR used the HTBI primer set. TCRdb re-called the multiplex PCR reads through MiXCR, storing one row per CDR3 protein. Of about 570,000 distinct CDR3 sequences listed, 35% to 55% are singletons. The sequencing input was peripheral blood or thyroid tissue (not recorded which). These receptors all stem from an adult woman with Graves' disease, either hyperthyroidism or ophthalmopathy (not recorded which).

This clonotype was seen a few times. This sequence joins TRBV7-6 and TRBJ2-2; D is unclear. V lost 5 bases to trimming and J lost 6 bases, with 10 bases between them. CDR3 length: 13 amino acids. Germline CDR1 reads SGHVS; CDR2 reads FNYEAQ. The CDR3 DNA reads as TGTGCCAGCAGCCTCCTCTTGGCCGGGGAGCTGTTTTTT. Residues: CASSLLLAGELFF.

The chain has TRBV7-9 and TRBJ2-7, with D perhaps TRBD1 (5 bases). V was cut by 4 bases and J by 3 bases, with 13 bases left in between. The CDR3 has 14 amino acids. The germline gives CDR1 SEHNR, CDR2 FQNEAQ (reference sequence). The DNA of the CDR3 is TGTGCCAGCAGCTCGGACAAGCGAGGCTACGAGCAGTACTTC. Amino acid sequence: CASSSDKRGYEQYF.

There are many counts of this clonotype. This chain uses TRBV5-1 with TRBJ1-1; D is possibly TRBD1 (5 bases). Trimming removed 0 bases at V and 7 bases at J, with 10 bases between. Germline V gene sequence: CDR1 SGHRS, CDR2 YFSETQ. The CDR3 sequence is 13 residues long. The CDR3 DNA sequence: TGCGCCAGCAGCTTGGGACAGAGAATTGAAGCTTTCTTT. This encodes CASSLGQRIEAFF.

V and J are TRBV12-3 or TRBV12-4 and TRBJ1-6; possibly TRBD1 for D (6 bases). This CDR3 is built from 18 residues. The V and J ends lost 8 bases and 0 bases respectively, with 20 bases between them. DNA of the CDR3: TGTGCCAGCGGACGAAGGACAGCAAAGAGCTCCTATAATTCACCCCTCCACTTT. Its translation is CASGRRTAKSSYNSPLHF.

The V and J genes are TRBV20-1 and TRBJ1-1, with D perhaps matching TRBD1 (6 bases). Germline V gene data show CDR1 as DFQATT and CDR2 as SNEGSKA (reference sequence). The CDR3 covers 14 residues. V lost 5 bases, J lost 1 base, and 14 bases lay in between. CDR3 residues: CSALQGSSNTEAFF. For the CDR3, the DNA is TGCAGTGCTTTACAGGGTTCCTCGAACACTGAAGCTTTCTTT.

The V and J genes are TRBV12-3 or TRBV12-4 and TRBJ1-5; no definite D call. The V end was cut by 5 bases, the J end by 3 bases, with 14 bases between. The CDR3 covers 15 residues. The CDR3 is CASSEMGRTNQPQHF. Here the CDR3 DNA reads TGTGCCAGCAGTGAAATGGGGAGGACCAATCAGCCCCAGCATTTT.

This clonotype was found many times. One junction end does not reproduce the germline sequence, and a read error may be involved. CDR3: CASSPTALGYEQYF. CDR3 DNA sequence: TGCGCCAGCAGCCCGACAGCCTTGGGCTACGAGCAGTACTTC. The genes are TRBV7-9 and TRBJ2-7, with a tentative D call TRBD1 (5 bases). There are 14 residues in the CDR3. Per germline, CDR1 SEHNR and CDR2 FQNEAQ (reference sequence).

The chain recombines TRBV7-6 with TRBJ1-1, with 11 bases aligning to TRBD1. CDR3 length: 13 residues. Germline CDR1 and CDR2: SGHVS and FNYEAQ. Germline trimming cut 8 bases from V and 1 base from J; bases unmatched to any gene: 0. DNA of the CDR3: TGTGCCAGCGGGACAGGGGGGAACACTGAAGCTTTCTTT. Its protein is CASGTGGNTEAFF.

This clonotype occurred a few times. The CDR3 is CASLEIGAGQQFF. DNA for the CDR3: TGTGCCAGCCTCGAGATCGGCGCCGGGCAGCAGTTCTTC. The chain employs TRBV7-9 and TRBJ2-1; D gene unclear. Germline V gene data show CDR1 as SEHNR and CDR2 as FQNEAQ (reference sequence). The CDR3 is made up of 13 amino acids. V gave up 8 bases and J gave up 11 bases, with 19 bases separating them.

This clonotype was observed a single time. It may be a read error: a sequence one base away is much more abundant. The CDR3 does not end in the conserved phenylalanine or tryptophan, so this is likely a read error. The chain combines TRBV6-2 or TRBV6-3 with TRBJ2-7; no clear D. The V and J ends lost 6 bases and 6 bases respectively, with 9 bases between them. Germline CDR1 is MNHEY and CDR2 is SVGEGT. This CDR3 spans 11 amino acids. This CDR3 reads CASRNNAEQYL. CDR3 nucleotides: TGTGCCAGCAGGAACAATGCCGAGCAGTACCTC.

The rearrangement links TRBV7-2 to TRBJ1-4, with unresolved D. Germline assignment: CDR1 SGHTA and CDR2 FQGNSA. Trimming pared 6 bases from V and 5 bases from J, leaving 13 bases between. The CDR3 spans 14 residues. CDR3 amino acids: CASSPSRANEKLFF. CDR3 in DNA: TGTGCCAGCAGTCCTTCAAGGGCAAATGAAAAACTGTTTTTT.

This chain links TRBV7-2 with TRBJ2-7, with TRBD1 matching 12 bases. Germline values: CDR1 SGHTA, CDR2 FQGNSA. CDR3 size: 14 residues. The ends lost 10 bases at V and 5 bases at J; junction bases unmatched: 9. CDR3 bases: TGTGCCATCAAGCCGGGACAGGGGGCCCACGAGCAGTACTTC. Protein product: CAIKPGQGAHEQYF.

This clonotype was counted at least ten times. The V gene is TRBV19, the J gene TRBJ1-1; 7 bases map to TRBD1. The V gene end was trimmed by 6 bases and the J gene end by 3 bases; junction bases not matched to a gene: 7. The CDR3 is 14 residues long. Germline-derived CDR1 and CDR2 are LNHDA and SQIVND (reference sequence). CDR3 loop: CASRRTGWDTEAFF. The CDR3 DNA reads TGTGCCAGTAGGCGGACAGGATGGGACACTGAAGCTTTCTTT.

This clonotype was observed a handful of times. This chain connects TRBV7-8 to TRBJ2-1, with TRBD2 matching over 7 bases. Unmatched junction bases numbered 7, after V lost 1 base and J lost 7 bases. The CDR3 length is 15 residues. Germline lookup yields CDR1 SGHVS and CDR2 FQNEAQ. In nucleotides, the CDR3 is TGTGCCAGCAGCTTAGGCGGGAGAGGAGGGAATGAGCAGTTCTTC. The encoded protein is CASSLGGRGGNEQFF.

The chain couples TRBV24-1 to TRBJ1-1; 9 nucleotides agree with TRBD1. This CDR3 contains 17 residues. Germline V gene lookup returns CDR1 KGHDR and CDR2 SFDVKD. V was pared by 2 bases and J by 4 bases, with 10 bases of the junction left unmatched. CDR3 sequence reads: CATSDSAGQGFRTEAFF. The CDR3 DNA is TGTGCCACCAGTGATTCCGCGGGACAGGGTTTCCGCACTGAAGCTTTCTTT.

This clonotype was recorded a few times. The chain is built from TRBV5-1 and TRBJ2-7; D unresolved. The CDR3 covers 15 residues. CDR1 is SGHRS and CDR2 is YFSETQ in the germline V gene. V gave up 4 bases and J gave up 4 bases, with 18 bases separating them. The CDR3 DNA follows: TGCGCCAGCAGCATCAGGCAGACGGTGCCTTACGAGCAGTACTTC. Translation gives CASSIRQTVPYEQYF.

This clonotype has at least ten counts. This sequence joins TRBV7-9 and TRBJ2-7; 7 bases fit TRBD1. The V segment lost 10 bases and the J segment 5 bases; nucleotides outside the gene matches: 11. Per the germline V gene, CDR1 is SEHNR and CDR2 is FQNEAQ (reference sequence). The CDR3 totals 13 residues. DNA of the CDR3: TGTGCCATCAACGGACAGGAGAGTCACGAGCAGTACTTC. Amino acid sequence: CAINGQESHEQYF.

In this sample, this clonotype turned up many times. The CDR3 is CSARLGVGEKLFF. The CDR3 DNA sequence: TGCAGTGCTAGGTTGGGGGTAGGCGAAAAACTGTTTTTT. The V gene is TRBV20-1, the J gene TRBJ1-4, with TRBD1 as a possible D gene (5 bases). Trimming stripped 3 bases from V and 8 bases from J, with 13 bases between. Germline CDR1 reads DFQATT; CDR2 reads SNEGSKA (reference sequence). The CDR3 contains 13 residues.

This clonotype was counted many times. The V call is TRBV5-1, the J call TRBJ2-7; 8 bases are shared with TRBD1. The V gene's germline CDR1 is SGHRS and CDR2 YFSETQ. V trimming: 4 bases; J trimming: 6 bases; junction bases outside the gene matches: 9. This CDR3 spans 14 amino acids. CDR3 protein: CASSRLSDRGEQYF. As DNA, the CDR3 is TGCGCCAGCAGCCGCCTGTCCGACAGGGGCGAGCAGTACTTC.

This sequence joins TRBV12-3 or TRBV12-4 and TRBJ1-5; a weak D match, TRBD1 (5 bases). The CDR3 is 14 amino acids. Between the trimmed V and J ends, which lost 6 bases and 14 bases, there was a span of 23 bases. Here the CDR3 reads CASRKGLAGVAEHF. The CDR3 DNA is TGTGCCAGCAGGAAGGGACTAGCGGGAGTGGCCGAGCATTTT.

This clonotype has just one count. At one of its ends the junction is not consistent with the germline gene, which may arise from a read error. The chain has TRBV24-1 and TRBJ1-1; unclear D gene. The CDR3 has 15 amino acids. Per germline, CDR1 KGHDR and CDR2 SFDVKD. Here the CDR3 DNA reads TGTGCCGCCAGTCCGATAGGGCGGAGGAACACTGAAGCTTTCTTT. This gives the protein CAASPIGRRNTEAFF.

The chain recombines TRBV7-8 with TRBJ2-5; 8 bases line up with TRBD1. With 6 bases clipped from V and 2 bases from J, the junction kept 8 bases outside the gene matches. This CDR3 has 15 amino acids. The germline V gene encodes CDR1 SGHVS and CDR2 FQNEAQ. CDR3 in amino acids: CASRPGQGSQETQYF. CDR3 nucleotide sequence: TGTGCCAGCAGGCCCGGACAGGGCAGTCAAGAGACCCAGTACTTC. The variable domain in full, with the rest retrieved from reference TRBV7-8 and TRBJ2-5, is GAGVSQSPRYKVAKRGQDVALRCDPISGHVSLFWYQQALGQGPEFLTYFQNEAQLDKSGLPSDRFFAERPEGSVSTLKIQRTQQEDSAVYLCASRPGQGSQETQYFGPGTRLLVL.